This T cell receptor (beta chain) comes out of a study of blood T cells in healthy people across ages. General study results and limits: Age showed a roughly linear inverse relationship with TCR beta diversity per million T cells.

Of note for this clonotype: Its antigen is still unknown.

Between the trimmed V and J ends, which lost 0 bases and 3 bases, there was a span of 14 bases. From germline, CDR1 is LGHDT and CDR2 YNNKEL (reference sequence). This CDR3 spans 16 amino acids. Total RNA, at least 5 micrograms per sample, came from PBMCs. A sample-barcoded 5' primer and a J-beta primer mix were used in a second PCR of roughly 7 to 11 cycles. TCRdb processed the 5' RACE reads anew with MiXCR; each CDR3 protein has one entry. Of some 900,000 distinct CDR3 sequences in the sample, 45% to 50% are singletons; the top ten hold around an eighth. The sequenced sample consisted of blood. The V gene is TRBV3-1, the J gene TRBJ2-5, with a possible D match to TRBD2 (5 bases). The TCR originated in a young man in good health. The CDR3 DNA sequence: TGTGCCAGCAGCCAAGACCCCCCGGGGTCCAAAGAGACCCAGTACTTC. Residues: CASSQDPPGSKETQYF.